Presented here are 22 T cell receptor beta chains from one specimen sequenced in a study of T cells in Graves' hyperthyroidism and ophthalmopathy. Template material for amplifying TCR beta CDR3 regions consisted of RNA transcripts. Carried out on the TCR CDR3, a first-round RT-PCR used the HTBI primer set. Using its own MiXCR run on the multiplex PCR reads, TCRdb lists one record per CDR3 protein. The sample holds approximately 500,000 distinct CDR3 sequences, around 45% seen once. The sample was peripheral blood or thyroid tissue (not recorded which). All receptors come from a young woman with Graves' hyperthyroidism.

The chain couples TRBV25-1 to TRBJ2-7, with a weak D call TRBD2 (5 bases). The CDR3 length is 13 residues. The germline CDR1 and CDR2 sequences are MGHDK and SYGVNS. The germline V and J ends were trimmed by 8 bases and 0 bases, with 11 bases remaining between them. The CDR3 loop is CASVSRDSYEQYF. The DNA for the CDR3 is TGTGCCAGCGTTTCCCGGGACTCCTACGAGCAGTACTTC.

This clonotype was detected many times. The CDR3 nucleotides read TGTGCCAGCAGCAAGACAGTAGAGGGGTCACCCCTCCACTTT. It encodes CASSKTVEGSPLHF. The V call is TRBV6-6, the J call TRBJ1-6, with D possibly matching TRBD1 (5 bases). Germline CDR1 and CDR2: MNHNY and SVGAGI (reference sequence). The CDR3 contains 14 residues. Trimming removed 6 bases at V and 10 bases at J, with 16 bases between.

The genes are TRBV2 and TRBJ1-5; 10 positions agree with TRBD1. The CDR3 loop spans 14 amino acids. The J segment lost 6 bases and the V segment lost 6 bases, leaving 5 bases of the junction unmatched. Germline V gives CDR1 SNHLY, CDR2 FYNNEI. This CDR3 reads CASRPGQGSQPQHF. DNA for the CDR3: TGTGCCAGCAGGCCGGGACAGGGGAGTCAGCCCCAGCATTTT.

V usage is TRBV7-9 and J usage is TRBJ2-7; TRBD2 matches at 12 bases. The ends lost 5 bases at V and 2 bases at J; junction bases unmatched: 16. The length of the CDR3 is 19 residues. Germline V gives CDR1 SEHNR, CDR2 FQNEAQ (reference sequence). The CDR3 sequence: CASSPPWAGTSGPAYEQYF. Here the CDR3 DNA reads TGTGCCAGCAGCCCCCCGTGGGCCGGGACTAGCGGGCCAGCCTACGAGCAGTACTTC.

The J gene is TRBJ2-3, the V gene TRBV7-3; D is possibly TRBD1 (5 bases). The length of the CDR3 is 14 residues. Germline V gives CDR1 SGHTA, CDR2 FQGTGA. Trimming stripped 4 bases from V and 3 bases from J, with 11 bases between. The CDR3 sequence is CASSYGHGTDTQYF. The CDR3 nucleotides are TGTGCCAGCAGCTATGGACATGGAACAGATACGCAGTATTTT.

The V gene is TRBV2, the J gene TRBJ1-1; D remains ambiguous. Trimming took 4 bases from V and 1 from J, leaving 7 bases between them. The CDR3 totals 13 residues. CDR1 and CDR2 from the germline V gene are SNHLY and FYNNEI. The CDR3 DNA follows: TGTGCCAGCAGTGGACACTGGAACACTGAAGCTTTCTTT. This translates into CASSGHWNTEAFF.

This clonotype was seen many times. The rearrangement uses TRBV12-3 or TRBV12-4 and TRBJ1-3, with D perhaps matching TRBD1 (6 bases). The germline V and J ends were trimmed by 7 bases and 0 bases, with 19 bases remaining between them. The CDR3 covers 17 residues. This CDR3 is CASTRIQGSYSGNTIYF. CDR3 DNA: TGTGCCAGCACCCGAATCCAGGGGAGCTACTCTGGAAACACCATATATTTT.

Ten or more counts support this clonotype. This sequence joins TRBV5-4 and TRBJ1-3; D is unclear. The CDR3 sequence is 15 residues long. The germline V and J ends were trimmed by 0 bases and 2 bases, with 9 bases remaining between them. Germline V CDR1 and CDR2: SGHNT, YYREEE (reference sequence). CDR3: CASSLDSGAGNTIYF. As DNA, the CDR3 is TGTGCCAGCAGCTTGGACTCCGGGGCTGGAAACACCATATATTTT.

This clonotype turned up a few times. The rearrangement joins TRBV7-9 to TRBJ2-7; 8 nucleotides agree with TRBD2. Matching the DNA end better, TRBJ2-1 makes the J call doubtful. This CDR3 region has 17 residues. CDR1 SEHNR and CDR2 FQNEAQ come from the germline V gene (reference sequence). CDR3 in amino acids: CASSSGPGLGNYNEQFF. CDR3 coding DNA: TGTGCCAGCAGCTCGGGTCCGGGACTAGGGAACTACAATGAGCAGTTCTTC.

The V call is TRBV29-1, the J call TRBJ2-7, with 10 bases fitting TRBD2. The V segment lost 5 bases and the J segment 3 bases; nucleotides outside the gene matches: 7. The V gene's germline CDR1 is SQVTM and CDR2 ANQGSEA. This CDR3 comprises 14 residues. In DNA, the CDR3 is TGCAGCGTTTCCCGGGCTAGCGGGAGCTACGAGCAGTACTTC. Translated: CSVSRASGSYEQYF.

CDR3 in amino acids: CAISEGTNYEQYF. DNA of the CDR3: TGTGCCATCAGTGAAGGGACGAACTACGAGCAGTACTTC. This chain uses TRBV10-3 with TRBJ2-7, with D possibly called TRBD1 or TRBD2 (5 bases each). Germline CDR1 and CDR2: ENHRY and SYGVKD. The CDR3 is made up of 13 amino acids. V lost 3 bases and J lost 3, with 9 bases in between.

This clonotype was counted ten times or more. V and J are TRBV5-1 and TRBJ2-5; 14 nucleotides align to TRBD2. V lost 4 bases to trimming and J lost 5 bases; unmatched junction nucleotides: 4. In germline, CDR1 is SGHRS, CDR2 YFSETQ. The CDR3 spans 15 residues. CDR3 sequence (DNA): TGCGCCAGCAGCACGGGACTAGCGGGAGTGGAGACCCAGTACTTC. As protein: CASSTGLAGVETQYF.

To note about this clonotype: This may come from a read error, since a much larger clone is one base off. The gene calls are TRBV5-1 and TRBJ2-5, with D perhaps matching TRBD2 (5 bases). Deletions cut 2 bases from V and 11 bases from J, with 19 bases between. This CDR3 comprises 14 residues. Germline V CDR1 and CDR2: SGHRS, YFSETQ. This CDR3 is CASSFSLANYVQYF. In DNA form, the CDR3 reads TGCGCCAGCAGCTTTTCTCTAGCAAACTACGTGCAGTACTTC. The complete variable domain, with remaining parts taken from reference TRBV5-1 and TRBJ2-5, reads KAGVTQTPRYLIKTRGQQVTLSCSPISGHRSVSWYQQTPGQGLQFLFEYFSETQRNKGNFPGRFSGRQFSNSRSEMNVSTLELGDSALYLCASSFSLANYVQYFGPGTRLLVL.

V gene TRBV7-8 combines with J gene TRBJ1-1, with D perhaps TRBD1 (6 bases). The germline V gene encodes CDR1 SGHVS and CDR2 FQNEAQ. This CDR3 has 15 residues. Trimming left V 1 base short and J 4 bases short, with 13 bases between. The CDR3 bases are TGTGCCAGCAGCTTAGTAGGGGGGGTCAGCACTGAAGCTTTCTTT. Translating gives CASSLVGGVSTEAFF.

This clonotype has ten or more counts. This rearrangement joins TRBV7-9 to TRBJ2-7; 9 positions match TRBD2. This CDR3 region has 15 residues. Per germline, CDR1 SEHNR and CDR2 FQNEAQ (reference sequence). Trimming cost V 1 base and J 5 bases; bases outside gene matches: 6. Here the CDR3 reads CASSLVAGERDEQYF. The CDR3 nucleotides read TGTGCCAGCAGCTTAGTAGCGGGAGAGAGGGACGAGCAGTACTTC. Full variable domain (outside the CDR3, taken from reference TRBV7-9 and TRBJ2-7): DTGVSQNPRHKITKRGQNVTFRCDPISEHNRLYWYRQTLGQGPEFLTYFQNEAQLEKSRLLSDRFSAERPKGSFSTLEIQRTEQGDSAMYLCASSLVAGERDEQYFGPGTRLTVT.

The chain joins TRBV29-1 to TRBJ1-2; D gene ambiguous. Germline assignment: CDR1 SQVTM and CDR2 ANQGSEA. CDR3 length: 13 amino acids. The CDR3, as DNA: TGCAGTTTTTCCGGGGTGGGTAACTATGGCTACACCTTC. Residues: CSFSGVGNYGYTF.

Many counts were recorded for this clonotype. The chain combines TRBV3-1 with TRBJ1-1, with D maybe TRBD1 (6 bases). Trimming took 3 bases from V and 4 from J, leaving 12 bases between them. Germline V gene data show CDR1 as LGHDT and CDR2 as YNNKEL (reference sequence). The CDR3 contains 14 residues. The DNA for the CDR3 is TGTGCCAGCAGCCAGGCCTGGGGGGCCACTGAAGCTTTCTTT. This gives the protein CASSQAWGATEAFF. Full variable domain (remainder filled in from reference TRBV3-1 and TRBJ1-1): DTAVSQTPKYLVTQMGNDKSIKCEQNLGHDTMYWYKQDSKKFLKIMFSYNNKELIINETVPNRFSPKSPDKAHLNLHINSLELGDSAVYFCASSQAWGATEAFFGQGTRLTVV.

This chain joins TRBV20-1 and TRBJ2-2, with 9 nucleotides matching TRBD2. The germline V gene has CDR1 DFQATT and CDR2 SNEGSKA (reference sequence). The CDR3 has 16 residues. Losses at the gene ends were 7 bases for V and 4 bases for J; bases not matched to a gene: 13. The CDR3, as DNA: TGCAGTGTCCCGTGGGGCGGGAGGGTCGGCACCGGGGAGCTGTTTTTT. It codes for CSVPWGGRVGTGELFF.

The rearrangement joins TRBV15 to TRBJ2-5, with 7 nucleotides matching TRBD1. J gave up 2 bases and V 0 bases, and 12 bases lay outside the gene matches. Germline-derived CDR1 and CDR2 are LNHNV and YYDKDF (reference sequence). This CDR3 is 18 amino acids long. The CDR3 reads CATSRDLGSPQGQETQYF. The CDR3 DNA follows: TGTGCCACCAGCAGAGATCTTGGCAGCCCACAGGGGCAAGAGACCCAGTACTTC. The full variable domain, its missing parts supplied by reference TRBV15 and TRBJ2-5, is DAMVIQNPRYQVTQFGKPVTLSCSQTLNHNVMYWYQQKSSQAPKLLFHYYDKDFNNEADTPDNFQSRRPNTSFCFLDIRSPGLGDTAMYLCATSRDLGSPQGQETQYFGPGTRLLVL.

The rearrangement links TRBV4-2 to TRBJ1-1; 8 bases match TRBD1. J was trimmed by 4 bases and V by 1 base; bases with no gene match: 2. The germline CDR1 and CDR2 sequences are LGHNA and YNFKEQ. This CDR3 contains 14 residues. This CDR3 is CASSQVTGGTEAFF. The CDR3 nucleotides read TGTGCCAGCAGCCAAGTCACAGGGGGCACTGAAGCTTTCTTT.

V gene TRBV5-1 combines with J gene TRBJ2-3; D may be TRBD2 (5 bases). This CDR3 contains 14 residues. Germline V gene data show CDR1 as SGHRS and CDR2 as YFSETQ. Deletions cut 0 bases from V and 6 bases from J, with 11 bases between. CDR3 in amino acids: CASSLAPGTDTQYF. The CDR3 DNA follows: TGCGCCAGCAGCTTGGCCCCGGGAACGGATACGCAGTATTTT. Combining the CDR3 with reference TRBV5-1 and TRBJ2-3 gives the whole variable domain KAGVTQTPRYLIKTRGQQVTLSCSPISGHRSVSWYQQTPGQGLQFLFEYFSETQRNKGNFPGRFSGRQFSNSRSEMNVSTLELGDSALYLCASSLAPGTDTQYFGPGTRLTVL.

This clonotype was seen at least ten times. V gene TRBV15 combines with J gene TRBJ1-4, with D possibly being TRBD1 (5 bases). The V and J ends lost 0 bases and 12 bases respectively, with 14 bases between them. This CDR3 spans 14 amino acids. CDR1 and CDR2 (germline): LNHNV, YYDKDF (reference sequence). The CDR3 DNA reads TGTGCCACCAGCAGAGACTTCCTTCCGGGGGAACTGTTTTTT. It encodes CATSRDFLPGELFF.